This is a list of T cell receptor beta chains from one sample in a study of CD8 T cells in ankylosing spondylitis. TCRdb fed the 5' RACE reads into MiXCR, producing one record per CDR3 protein. Of some 150,000 distinct CDR3 sequences listed, 40% to 50% are singletons. Sample: synovial fluid, either unsorted or a sorted T cell fraction (not recorded which). The receptors were sampled from a male donor with ankylosing spondylitis. The CDR3 runs from the conserved cysteine through the conserved F or W. A D gene is named only where the DNA matches it firmly. Size is omitted from some rows. Given values are once, few, many or a class for expanded clones.

size,J,V,D,DNA,CDR3
-,TRBJ2-7,TRBV3-1,-,TGTGCCAGCAGCCAAGATGAAGGGCTTAGTGCCTACGAGCAGTACTTC,CASSQDEGLSAYEQYF
few,TRBJ1-4,TRBV4-3,-,TGCGCCAGCAGCCAAGAATGGGGAAAGAGTGAAAAACTGTTTTTT,CASSQEWGKSEKLFF
-,TRBJ2-1,TRBV5-1,-,TGCGCCAGCAGCTTGGAGGGGCCAACCGTCTTC,CASSLEGPTVF
-,TRBJ2-3,TRBV5-1,TRBD2,TGCGCCAGCAGCCCGTCCGGGGACTACACAGATACGCAGTATTTT,CASSPSGDYTDTQYF
few,TRBJ1-1,TRBV7-9,-,TGTGCCAGCAGCCCAGAAGGTACTGAAGCTTTCTTT,CASSPEGTEAFF
once,TRBJ1-2,TRBV29-1,-,TGCAGCGTTGAAGGGGAGCGTCCCAATCCAGCTAACTATGGCTACACCTTC,CSVEGERPNPANYGYTF
few,TRBJ2-1,TRBV4-1,-,TGCGCCAGCAGCCACGGCGGCACGATTAACAATGAGCAGTTCTTC,CASSHGGTINNEQFF
few,TRBJ2-3,TRBV12-3/TRBV12-4,TRBD1,TGTGCCAGCAGTTTAAGGGGACAGGGGCCCGGAACAGATACGCAGTATTTT,CASSLRGQGPGTDTQYF
-,TRBJ2-7,TRBV2,-,TGTGCCAGCAGTGAAGGCGGATTCATCCAGCTAATAAACGAGCAGTACTTC,CASSEGGFIQLINEQYF
-,TRBJ2-1,TRBV28,TRBD2,TGTGCCAGCAGGTTTAGCGGGAGTTTTGAGCAGTTCTTC,CASRFSGSFEQFF
-,TRBJ2-1,TRBV5-1,TRBD2,TGCGCCAGCAGCTTAGCGCTAGCGGCCTACAATGAGCAGTTCTTC,CASSLALAAYNEQFF
few,TRBJ2-1,TRBV29-1,-,TGCAGCGTTGACAACGTTCGACCCTACAATGAGCAGTTCTTC,CSVDNVRPYNEQFF
few,TRBJ1-6,TRBV3-1,TRBD1,TGTGCCAGCAGCCCCCTCGGGACAGGGCACTCACCCCTCCACTTT,CASSPLGTGHSPLHF
few,TRBJ2-1,TRBV11-1,-,TGTGCCAGCACCTCGGGGCAGGGCAATGAGCAGTTCTTC,CASTSGQGNEQFF
-,TRBJ2-3,TRBV27,-,TGTGCCAGCAGCGCACTACCCCGGGCCGATATTATCGATACGCAGTATTTT,CASSALPRADIIDTQYF
few,TRBJ2-2,TRBV20-1,TRBD1,TGCAGTGCAAAGGACAGGGAAAACACCGGGGAGCTGTTTTTT,CSAKDRENTGELFF
few,TRBJ2-1,TRBV29-1,TRBD2,TGCGCAGCGGGGATAAGCTCCTACAATGAGCAGTTCTTC,CAAGISSYNEQFF
-,TRBJ2-2,TRBV7-2,-,TGTGCCAGCAGCTTAGTTGGGCATTTTGGTGGGGAGCTGTTTTTT,CASSLVGHFGGELFF
-,TRBJ2-1,TRBV3-1,TRBD1,TGTGCCAGCAGCCAAGTTCCGGGACAGTTGATTAATGAGCAGTTCTTC,CASSQVPGQLINEQFF
-,TRBJ2-7,TRBV20-1,-,TGCAGTGCTAGGGCCTCCCACTACGAGCAGTACTTC,CSARASHYEQYF
-,TRBJ2-1,TRBV5-1,-,TGCGCCAGCAGCTTGGGGCTCGTCGCCCTCAATGAGCAGTTCTTC,CASSLGLVALNEQFF
-,TRBJ2-7,TRBV28,TRBD2,TGTGCCAGCAGTTCCCCTAGCGGGAGGGGTCCCCACTTC,CASSSPSGRGPHF